Shown below are 14 T cell receptor beta chains from a single sample sequenced in a study of shared clonotypes between healthy human individuals. Generated by immunoSEQ multiplex PCR, the TCRdb table keeps only in-frame clones and is missing some. The profile shows hundreds of thousands of clones, roughly 95% of them singletons. Selected positively for CCR7 and CD45RO-negative, naive CD8 cells excluded terminally differentiated effector memory CD45RA+ cells. The sample consisted of naive CD8+ T cells sorted from blood. These receptors were taken from a woman under 40 in good health.

The chain employs TRBV28 and TRBJ1-1; 9 bases are shared with TRBD1. The CDR3 is 15 residues long. V shed 1 base and J 12 bases; nucleotides not matched to a gene: 12. The germline V gene has CDR1 MDHEN and CDR2 SYDVKM. This chain's CDR3 is CASSLFWATGGVSFF. The CDR3 bases are TGTGCCAGCAGTTTATTTTGGGCGACAGGGGGAGTATCTTTCTTT.

V usage is TRBV6-1 and J usage is TRBJ2-5; either TRBD1 or TRBD2 may supply D (5 bases each). The J call may be in error: the DNA end matches TRBJ2-7 better. Germline CDR1 MNHNS, CDR2 SASEGT. The CDR3 extends over 15 amino acids. CDR3 coding DNA: TGTGCCAGCAGTGAAGATGGGGGTTTCTCCTACGAGCAGTACTTC. Its protein product is CASSEDGGFSYEQYF.

The genes are TRBV27 and TRBJ2-3; D is uncertain. Trimming pared 5 bases from V and 2 bases from J, leaving 8 bases between. The CDR3 extends over 13 amino acids. Germline loops: CDR1 MNHEY, CDR2 SMNVEV (reference sequence). As DNA, the CDR3 is TGTGCCAGCAGTACCGCGACCACAGATACGCAGTATTTT. This encodes CASSTATTDTQYF.

For this clone: Other nucleotide sequences from this sample produce the same CDR3. Here the CDR3 reads CASRPGTGREQYF. CDR3 DNA: TGTGCCAGCAGACCCGGGACAGGGCGTGAGCAGTACTTC. The chain couples TRBV27 to TRBJ2-7; 9 bases line up with TRBD1. V was clipped by 6 bases and J by 7 bases; unmatched bases: 7. The CDR3 sequence is 13 residues long. Looked up from germline, CDR1 is MNHEY and CDR2 is SMNVEV (reference sequence).

The chain employs TRBV4-1 and TRBJ2-7; 10 nucleotides line up with TRBD1. With 2 bases clipped from V and 7 bases from J, the junction kept 11 bases outside the gene matches. The germline CDR1 and CDR2 sequences are MGHRA and YSYEKL. This CDR3 contains 16 residues. The CDR3 loop reads CASSQTPGTGVREQYF. In nucleotides, the CDR3 is TGCGCCAGCAGCCAAACTCCTGGGACAGGGGTTAGAGAGCAGTACTTC.

This rearrangement joins TRBV5-1 to TRBJ2-7, with D possibly being TRBD2 (5 bases). The CDR3 is 11 amino acids. Looked up from germline, CDR1 is SGHRS and CDR2 is YFSETQ. V lost 2 bases and J 6 bases, leaving 6 bases between the germline ends. CDR3 nucleotides: TGCGCCAGCAGCTTCGGGATCGAGCAGTACTTC. It translates to CASSFGIEQYF.

This clone was seen a single time. The rearrangement links TRBV2 to TRBJ2-7, with 10 bases aligning to TRBD1. Germline lookup yields CDR1 SNHLY and CDR2 FYNNEI. The length of the CDR3 is 14 residues. V dropped 6 bases and J dropped 5; count of bases not matched to a gene: 7. Here the CDR3 reads CASRLGQGTNEQYF. DNA of the CDR3: TGTGCCAGCAGATTGGGACAGGGGACGAACGAGCAGTACTTC. The variable domain in full, completed from reference TRBV2 and TRBJ2-7, reads EPEVTQTPSHQVTQMGQEVILRCVPISNHLYFYWYRQILGQKVEFLVSFYNNEISEKSEIFDDQFSVERPDGSNFTLKIRSTKLEDSAMYFCASRLGQGTNEQYFGPGTRLTVT.

V usage is TRBV7-9 and J usage is TRBJ2-5; 8 nucleotides line up with TRBD2. The DNA end is a closer match to TRBJ2-7, so the J assignment may be wrong. The CDR3 is 14 amino acids. Looked up from germline, CDR1 is SEHNR and CDR2 is FQNEAQ (reference sequence). CDR3 DNA sequence: TGTGCCAGCAGCTTTGCAGCGGGAGTCTACGAGCAGTACTTC. Amino acid sequence: CASSFAAGVYEQYF.

The CDR3 reads CAWSVPVGSADTQYF. The CDR3 region has the DNA TGTGCCTGGAGTGTTCCAGTCGGTTCCGCGGATACGCAGTATTTT. This chain joins TRBV30 and TRBJ2-3; no reliable D call. CDR3 size: 15 residues. In germline, CDR1 is GTSNPN, CDR2 SVGIG (reference sequence). With 0 bases removed from V and 6 bases from J, the gap between germline ends came to 16 bases.

This rearrangement joins TRBV5-6 to TRBJ2-7, with D tentatively TRBD2 (5 bases). The CDR3 runs 12 residues. The germline V gene has CDR1 SGHDT and CDR2 YYEEEE. V was cut by 8 bases and J by 6 bases, with 15 bases left in between. CDR3 residues: CASRHRGGEQYF. The CDR3 DNA is TGTGCCAGTCGTCATCGGGGTGGCGAGCAGTACTTC.

The V and J genes are TRBV9 and TRBJ2-7, with TRBD1 as a possible D gene (6 bases). The CDR3 runs to 14 residues. Between the trimmed V and J ends, which lost 2 bases and 4 bases, there was a span of 13 bases. Germline values: CDR1 SGDLS, CDR2 YYNGEE. The DNA of the CDR3 is TGTGCCAGCAGCGTGCTGGGACAACCGTACGAGCAGTACTTC. This sequence encodes CASSVLGQPYEQYF.

The rearrangement links TRBV18 to TRBJ2-1; D may be TRBD2 (5 bases). With 1 base removed from V and 4 bases from J, the gap between germline ends came to 14 bases. Germline V gives CDR1 KGHSH, CDR2 LQKENI. The CDR3 contains 16 residues. In DNA form, the CDR3 reads TGTGCCAGCTCACCACTGGAAGCGGTACTTTACAATGAGCAGTTCTTC. Amino acid sequence: CASSPLEAVLYNEQFF.

This rearrangement joins TRBV7-2 to TRBJ2-7, with TRBD2 as a possible D gene (7 bases). Germline-derived CDR1 and CDR2 are SGHTA and FQGNSA. Between the trimmed V and J ends, which lost 1 base and 0 bases, there was a span of 13 bases. The CDR3 runs to 16 residues. CDR3 bases: TGTGCCAGCAGCTTAGAGGGGGGGTCTTACTCCTACGAGCAGTACTTC. Protein product: CASSLEGGSYSYEQYF.

The rearrangement uses TRBV4-1 and TRBJ2-2; 10 bases are a match to TRBD2. V trimming: 0 bases; J trimming: 5 bases; junction bases outside the gene matches: 6. The CDR3 runs 17 residues. Germline V gives CDR1 MGHRA, CDR2 YSYEKL. The CDR3 region is CASSQDEASGRTGELFF. CDR3 in DNA: TGCGCCAGCAGCCAAGACGAGGCTAGCGGGAGAACCGGGGAGCTGTTTTTT.